Following are 12 T cell receptor beta chains from one sample sequenced in a study of regulatory T cells in long-lasting Graves disease. Time point given: newly diagnosed GD, antithyroid drugs for less than 3 months. From RNA extracted from PBMCs, the TCR library was made. Relying on iRepertoire HTBI primers and Arm-PCR of CDR3 regions, the team built TCR beta libraries. Each CDR3 protein gets one entry after TCRdb re-called the multiplex PCR reads with MiXCR. The sample lists 200,000 to 250,000 distinct CDR3 sequences, around a fifth seen once, with around 11% in the top ten. The same specimen was also included in a second study, on T cells in Graves' hyperthyroidism and ophthalmopathy.

Material: peripheral blood mononuclear cells (PBMCs), obtained at new diagnosis, from a patient treated with antithyroid drugs. All receptors come from a woman aged 25 to 39 with Graves disease.

Of note for this clonotype: The CDR3 end shows no conserved phenylalanine or tryptophan, and so a read error is likely. Because the CDR3's place on the DNA is in doubt, the DNA is left out and the CDR3 is given as listed by TCRdb. This chain joins TRBV28 and TRBJ2-2; the DNA was not compared with TRBD1, the D call given in the table. The CDR3 extends over 16 residues, inclusive of both ends. Germline loops: CDR1 MDHEN, CDR2 SYDVKM. CDR3 in amino acids: CASSSQGALNTGERFV.

The chain joins TRBV9 to TRBJ2-1; 8 bases map to TRBD2. V lost 4 bases, J lost 0 bases, and 9 bases stayed unmatched. Germline V CDR1 and CDR2: SGDLS, YYNGEE. The CDR3 is 17 amino acids. Here the CDR3 reads CASSKYDGGGSYNEQFF. CDR3 bases: TGTGCCAGCAGCAAATACGACGGGGGGGGCTCCTACAATGAGCAGTTCTTC.

The chain links TRBV11-3 to TRBJ2-7, with TRBD1 matching over 8 bases. Germline CDR1 reads SGHNT; CDR2 reads YENEEA. Trimming removed 5 bases from V and 6 bases from J; junction bases left unmatched: 3. The CDR3 has 12 amino acids. This CDR3 is CASSRRGLEQYF. The CDR3 nucleotides are TGTGCCAGCAGCCGCAGGGGGCTCGAGCAGTACTTC.

The rearrangement links TRBV2 to TRBJ1-1; D is unclear. Germline loops: CDR1 SNHLY, CDR2 FYNNEI. The V end lost 6 bases, the J end lost 1 base, and 12 bases lay between the germline ends. The CDR3 is 14 amino acids. The CDR3 spells CASRTDPANTEAFF. As DNA, the CDR3 is TGTGCCAGCAGGACCGACCCCGCGAACACTGAAGCTTTCTTT.

This clonotype appeared many times. V gene TRBV20-1 combines with J gene TRBJ2-7, with D perhaps matching TRBD2 (6 bases). V shed 3 bases and J shed 6 bases, with 18 bases lying between them. The germline V gene has CDR1 DFQATT and CDR2 SNEGSKA (reference sequence). The CDR3 has 14 amino acids. CDR3 loop: CSASGGTGRGEQYF. The DNA for the CDR3 is TGCAGTGCTAGTGGGGGGACCGGTCGCGGCGAGCAGTACTTC.

This clonotype appeared many times. The V and J genes are TRBV3-1 and TRBJ1-3; D possibly corresponds to TRBD1 (5 bases). V was shortened by 4 bases and J by 1 base, with 8 bases between the two germline ends. Looked up from germline, CDR1 is LGHDT and CDR2 is YNNKEL (reference sequence). CDR3 length: 14 amino acids. CDR3 loop: CASSRGGSGNTIYF. CDR3 nucleotide sequence: TGTGCCAGCAGCCGGGGGGGATCTGGAAACACCATATATTTT.

In this sample, this clonotype turned up many times. This chain links TRBV19 with TRBJ2-2; 8 bases fit TRBD2. Germline CDR1 reads LNHDA; CDR2 reads SQIVND (reference sequence). After removal of 4 bases from V and 6 bases from J, the junction contained 7 bases not matched to a gene. The length of the CDR3 is 15 residues. CDR3 sequence reads: CASSRVGREAGELFF. Here the CDR3 DNA reads TGTGCCAGTAGTAGAGTCGGGAGGGAGGCCGGGGAGCTGTTTTTT.

This clonotype was observed at least ten times. This chain links TRBV6-1 with TRBJ1-5; 10 nucleotides align to TRBD1. The CDR3 covers 14 residues. In germline, CDR1 is MNHNS, CDR2 SASEGT. Unmatched junction bases numbered 3, after V lost 4 bases and J lost 6 bases. CDR3 amino acids: CASSGTGGIQPQHF. The CDR3 region has the DNA TGTGCCAGCAGTGGGACAGGGGGGATTCAGCCCCAGCATTTT.

This clonotype was picked up many times. The J gene is TRBJ2-1, the V gene TRBV20-1; D is unresolved. Germline assignment: CDR1 DFQATT and CDR2 SNEGSKA (reference sequence). Trimming pared 0 bases from V and 7 bases from J, leaving 16 bases between. The CDR3 spans 15 residues. CDR3 bases: TGCAGTGCTAGAGATTTTCGTGGTTCTCGGAATGAGCAGTTCTTC. It translates to CSARDFRGSRNEQFF.

This clonotype was detected many times. The chain combines TRBV7-9 with TRBJ1-1, with a tentative D call TRBD1 (5 bases). Germline lookup yields CDR1 SEHNR and CDR2 FQNEAQ (reference sequence). The CDR3 is 14 amino acids. V gave up 6 bases and J gave up 3 bases, with 14 bases separating them. Written as DNA, the CDR3 is TGTGCCAGCAGTCCGGACACCAGTTACACTGAAGCTTTCTTT. Translated: CASSPDTSYTEAFF.

This clonotype was seen many times. The chain joins TRBV7-9 to TRBJ2-3, with D perhaps matching TRBD2 (5 bases). Germline CDR1 reads SEHNR; CDR2 reads FQNEAQ (reference sequence). The CDR3 spans 15 residues. V dropped 6 bases and J dropped 0 bases, with 13 bases sitting between them. The CDR3 coding sequence is TGTGCCAGCAGACTCGGGATCTCTAGCACAGATACGCAGTATTTT. It is translated as CASRLGISSTDTQYF.

As regards this clonotype: This is likely an artifact of a read error, given a far larger clone one base away. CDR3 nucleotides: TGTGCCAGCAGCCGATCCGTAGTTATGAACACTGAAGCTTTCTTT. It codes for CASSRSVVMNTEAFF. This chain connects TRBV11-2 to TRBJ1-1, with D unresolved. Trimming pared 5 bases from V and 0 bases from J, leaving 13 bases between. Germline V gene data show CDR1 as SGHAT and CDR2 as FQNNGV. The CDR3 runs to 15 residues.